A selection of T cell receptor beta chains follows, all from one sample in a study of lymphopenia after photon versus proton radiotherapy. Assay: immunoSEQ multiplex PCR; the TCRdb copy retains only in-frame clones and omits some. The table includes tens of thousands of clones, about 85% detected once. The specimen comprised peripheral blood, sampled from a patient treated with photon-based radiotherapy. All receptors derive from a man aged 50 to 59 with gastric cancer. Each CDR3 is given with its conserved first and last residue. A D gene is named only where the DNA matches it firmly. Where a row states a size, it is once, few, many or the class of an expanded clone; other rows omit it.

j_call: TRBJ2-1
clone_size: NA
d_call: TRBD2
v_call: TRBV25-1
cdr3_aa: CASSEFLRLAGDPEQFF
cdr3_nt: TGTGCCAGCAGTGAATTTCTGAGGCTAGCGGGGGACCCTGAGCAGTTCTTC

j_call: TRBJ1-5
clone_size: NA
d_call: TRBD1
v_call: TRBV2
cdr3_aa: CATGTGKGNQPQHF
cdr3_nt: TGTGCCACCGGGACAGGGAAAGGCAATCAGCCCCAGCATTTT

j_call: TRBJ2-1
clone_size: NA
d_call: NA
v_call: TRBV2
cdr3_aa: CASSLNEQFF
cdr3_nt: TGTGCCAGCAGTCTCAATGAGCAGTTCTTC

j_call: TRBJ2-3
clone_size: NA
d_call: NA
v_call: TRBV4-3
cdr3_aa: CASSRSFSNTPPDTQYF
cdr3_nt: TGCGCCAGCAGCCGGTCCTTCTCGAACACTCCACCAGATACGCAGTATTTT

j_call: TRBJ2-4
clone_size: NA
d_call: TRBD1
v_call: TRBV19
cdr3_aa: CASSNDRVLAKNIQYF
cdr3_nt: TGTGCCAGTAGTAACGACAGGGTGCTAGCCAAAAACATTCAGTACTTC

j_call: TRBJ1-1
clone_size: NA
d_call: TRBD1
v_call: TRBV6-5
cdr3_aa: CASSSRQGANTEAFF
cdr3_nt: TGTGCCAGCAGTTCCCGACAGGGAGCGAACACTGAAGCTTTCTTT

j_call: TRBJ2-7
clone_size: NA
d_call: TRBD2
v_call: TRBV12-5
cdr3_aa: CASGTTGTSRYEQYF
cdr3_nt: TGTGCTAGTGGCACTACCGGGACTAGCAGGTACGAGCAGTACTTC

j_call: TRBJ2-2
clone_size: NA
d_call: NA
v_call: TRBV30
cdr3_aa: CAWSTVAGELFF
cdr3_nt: TGTGCCTGGAGTACAGTGGCCGGGGAGCTGTTTTTT

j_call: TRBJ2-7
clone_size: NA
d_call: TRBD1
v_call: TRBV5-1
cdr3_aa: CASSHGGGQGQSYEQYF
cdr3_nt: TGCGCCAGCAGCCACGGCGGTGGACAGGGTCAGTCCTACGAGCAGTACTTC

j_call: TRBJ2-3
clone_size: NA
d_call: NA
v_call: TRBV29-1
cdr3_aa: CSVESAQRTDTQYF
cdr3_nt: TGCAGCGTTGAGTCTGCACAGCGCACAGATACGCAGTATTTT

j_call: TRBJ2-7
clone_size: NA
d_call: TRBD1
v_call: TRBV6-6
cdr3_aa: CASHRGLGTHYEQYF
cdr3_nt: TGTGCCAGCCACAGGGGCCTCGGGACGCACTACGAGCAGTACTTC

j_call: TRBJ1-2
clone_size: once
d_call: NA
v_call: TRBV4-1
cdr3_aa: CASSHPQGRRKYGYTF
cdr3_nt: TGCGCCAGCAGCCACCCCCAAGGGAGAAGAAAATATGGCTACACCTTC

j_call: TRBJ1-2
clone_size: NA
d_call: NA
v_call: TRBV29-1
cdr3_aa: CSVEDQRGRSYGYTF
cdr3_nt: TGCAGCGTTGAAGATCAGCGGGGCCGCTCCTATGGCTACACCTTC

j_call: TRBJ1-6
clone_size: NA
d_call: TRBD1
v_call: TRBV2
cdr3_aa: CASSDRDSARGGSPLHF
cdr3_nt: TGTGCCAGCAGTGACCGGGACAGCGCCAGGGGGGGTTCACCCCTCCACTTT

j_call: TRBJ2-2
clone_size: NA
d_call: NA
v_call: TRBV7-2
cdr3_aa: CASSLRRNTGELFF
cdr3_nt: TGTGCCAGCAGCTTAAGGCGGAACACCGGGGAGCTGTTTTTT

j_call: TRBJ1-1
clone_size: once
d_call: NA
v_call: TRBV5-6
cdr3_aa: CASSLAQGILGGNTEAFF
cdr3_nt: TGTGCCAGCAGCTTGGCCCAGGGTATACTGGGTGGGAACACTGAAGCTTTCTTT

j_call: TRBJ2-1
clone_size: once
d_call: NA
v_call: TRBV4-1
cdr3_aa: CASSQGTFTLSYNEQFF
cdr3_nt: TGCGCCAGCAGCCAAGGGACCTTCACCCTATCCTACAATGAGCAGTTCTTC

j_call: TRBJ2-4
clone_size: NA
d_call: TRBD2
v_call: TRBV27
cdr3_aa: CASSLVPSGRARAKNIQYF
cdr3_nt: TGTGCCAGCAGTTTAGTGCCTAGCGGGAGGGCCCGGGCCAAAAACATTCAGTACTTC

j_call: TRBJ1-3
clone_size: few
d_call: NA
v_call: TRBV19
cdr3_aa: CASSKRKLVSGNTIYF
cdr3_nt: TGTGCCAGTAGTAAGCGCAAGCTCGTCTCTGGAAACACCATATATTTT

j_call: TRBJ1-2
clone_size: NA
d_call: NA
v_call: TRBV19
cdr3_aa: CASSIREFDGYTF
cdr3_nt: TGTGCCAGTAGTATCCGGGAGTTCGATGGCTACACCTTC

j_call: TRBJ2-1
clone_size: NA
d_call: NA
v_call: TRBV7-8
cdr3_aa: CASSYTKRDLRGNEQFF
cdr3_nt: TGTGCCAGCAGCTATACAAAGCGGGACCTCAGGGGCAATGAGCAGTTCTTC

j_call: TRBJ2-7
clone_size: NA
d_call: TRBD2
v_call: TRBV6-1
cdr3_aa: CASRPGGGAYEQYF
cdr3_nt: TGTGCCAGCAGGCCCGGGGGAGGGGCCTACGAGCAGTACTTC

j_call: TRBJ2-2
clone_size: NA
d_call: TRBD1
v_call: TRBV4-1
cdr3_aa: CASSQTGSDGELFF
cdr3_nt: TGCGCCAGCAGCCAGACAGGGTCGGACGGGGAGCTGTTTTTT

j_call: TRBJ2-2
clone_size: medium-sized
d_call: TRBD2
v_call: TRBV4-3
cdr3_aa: CASSQERSGTNTGELFF
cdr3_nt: TGCGCCAGCAGCCAAGAACGGAGCGGGACGAACACCGGGGAGCTGTTTTTT

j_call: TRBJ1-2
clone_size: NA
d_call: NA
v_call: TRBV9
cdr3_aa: CASSAILVQGGYTF
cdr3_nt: TGTGCCAGCAGCGCCATTTTGGTCCAGGGGGGCTACACCTTC

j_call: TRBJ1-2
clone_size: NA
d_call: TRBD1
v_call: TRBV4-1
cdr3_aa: CASSLFGTGDYGYTF
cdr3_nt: TGCGCCAGCAGCCTTTTCGGGACAGGAGACTATGGCTACACCTTC

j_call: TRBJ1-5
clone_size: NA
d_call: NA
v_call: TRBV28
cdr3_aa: CASSFSLLQVGQPQHF
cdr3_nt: TGTGCCAGCAGTTTTTCCCTCCTACAGGTTGGTCAGCCCCAGCATTTT

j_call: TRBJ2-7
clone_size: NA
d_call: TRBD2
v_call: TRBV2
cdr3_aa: CASSEGRTSGEQYF
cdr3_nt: TGTGCCAGCAGTGAAGGGAGGACTAGCGGCGAGCAGTACTTC

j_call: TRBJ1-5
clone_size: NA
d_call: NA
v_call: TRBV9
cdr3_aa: CASSPTSNQPQHF
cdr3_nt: TGTGCCAGCAGCCCCACAAGCAATCAGCCCCAGCATTTT

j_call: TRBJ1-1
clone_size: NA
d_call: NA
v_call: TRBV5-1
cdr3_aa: CASSLATNRNTEAFF
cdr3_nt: TGCGCCAGCAGCTTGGCGACAAACAGGAACACTGAAGCTTTCTTT

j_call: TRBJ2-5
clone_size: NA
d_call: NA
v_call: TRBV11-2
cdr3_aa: CASSPIRGRETQYF
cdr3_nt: TGTGCCAGCAGTCCAATCCGGGGTCGGGAGACCCAGTACTTC

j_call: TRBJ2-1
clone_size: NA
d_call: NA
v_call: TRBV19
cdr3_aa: CASSLDRSSYNEQFF
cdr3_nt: TGTGCCAGTAGTCTCGACAGGAGCTCCTACAATGAGCAGTTCTTC

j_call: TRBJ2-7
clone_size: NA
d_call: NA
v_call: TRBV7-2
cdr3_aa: CASSLERGREQYF
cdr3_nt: TGTGCCAGCAGCTTAGAAAGGGGTCGCGAGCAGTACTTC

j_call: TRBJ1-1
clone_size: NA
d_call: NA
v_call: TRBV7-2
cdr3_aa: CASSSGWGVNTEAFF
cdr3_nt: TGTGCCAGCAGCTCCGGTTGGGGAGTGAACACTGAAGCTTTCTTT

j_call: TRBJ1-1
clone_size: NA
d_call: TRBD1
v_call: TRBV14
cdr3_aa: CASRGQGDELNTEAFF
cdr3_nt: TGTGCCAGCAGGGGGCAGGGGGACGAACTGAACACTGAAGCTTTCTTT

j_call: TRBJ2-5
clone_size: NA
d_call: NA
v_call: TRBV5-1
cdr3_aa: CASSLGLGGETQYF
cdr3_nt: TGCGCCAGCAGCTTGGGACTAGGTGGAGAGACCCAGTACTTC

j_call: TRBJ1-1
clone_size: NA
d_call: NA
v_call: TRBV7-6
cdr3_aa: CASSLTGGTEAFF
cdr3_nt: TGTGCCAGCAGCCTCACCGGGGGAACTGAAGCTTTCTTT

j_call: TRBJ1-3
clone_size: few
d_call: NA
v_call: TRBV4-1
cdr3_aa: CASSDPRLSGNTIYF
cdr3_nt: TGCGCCAGCAGCGATCCCCGCCTCAGTGGAAACACCATATATTTT

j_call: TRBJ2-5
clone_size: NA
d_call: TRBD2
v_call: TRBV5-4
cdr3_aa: CASSYTSGRQTQYF
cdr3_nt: TGTGCCAGCAGCTATACTAGCGGGAGACAGACCCAGTACTTC

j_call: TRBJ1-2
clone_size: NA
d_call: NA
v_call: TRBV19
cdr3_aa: CASSAGHAYGYTF
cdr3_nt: TGTGCCAGTAGTGCGGGGCACGCCTATGGCTACACCTTC

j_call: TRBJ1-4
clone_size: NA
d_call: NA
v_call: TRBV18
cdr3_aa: CASSPSQFVGVEKLFF
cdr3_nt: TGTGCCAGCTCACCGAGTCAGTTTGTCGGGGTCGAAAAACTGTTTTTT

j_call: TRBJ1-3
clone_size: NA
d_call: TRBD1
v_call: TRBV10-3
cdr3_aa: CAISDRGQGNTIYF
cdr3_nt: TGTGCCATCAGTGATAGGGGGCAGGGAAACACCATATATTTT

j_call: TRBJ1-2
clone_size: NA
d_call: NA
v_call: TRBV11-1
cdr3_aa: CASSLEESGYTF
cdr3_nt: TGTGCCAGCAGCCTCGAGGAGAGCGGCTACACCTTC

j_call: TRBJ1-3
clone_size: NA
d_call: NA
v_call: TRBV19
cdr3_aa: CASTPDSGNTIYF
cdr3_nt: TGTGCCAGTACCCCTGACAGTGGAAACACCATATATTTT

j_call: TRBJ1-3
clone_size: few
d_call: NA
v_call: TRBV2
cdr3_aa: CASSIAESGNTIYF
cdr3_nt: TGTGCCAGCAGTATCGCTGAATCTGGAAACACCATATATTTT

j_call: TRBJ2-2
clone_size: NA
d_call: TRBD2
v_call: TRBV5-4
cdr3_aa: CASSWSLGGSLTGELFF
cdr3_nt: TGTGCCAGCAGCTGGTCCCTGGGCGGGAGTTTGACCGGGGAGCTGTTTTTT

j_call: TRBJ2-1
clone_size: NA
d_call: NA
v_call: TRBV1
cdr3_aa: CTSSQDRNYNEQFF
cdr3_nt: TGCACCAGCAGCCAAGATAGAAACTACAATGAGCAGTTCTTC

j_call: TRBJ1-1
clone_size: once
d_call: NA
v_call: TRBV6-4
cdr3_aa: CASSAVPNTEAFF
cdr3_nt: TGTGCCAGCAGTGCGGTCCCGAACACTGAAGCTTTCTTT

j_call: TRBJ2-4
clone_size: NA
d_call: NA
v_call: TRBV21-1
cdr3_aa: CASSVRGAKNIQYF
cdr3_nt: TGTGCCAGCAGCGTCCGGGGTGCGAAAAACATTCAGTACTTC

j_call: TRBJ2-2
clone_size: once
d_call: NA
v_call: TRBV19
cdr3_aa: CASSIGHPGELFF
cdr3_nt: TGTGCCAGTAGTATAGGGCATCCCGGGGAGCTGTTTTTT

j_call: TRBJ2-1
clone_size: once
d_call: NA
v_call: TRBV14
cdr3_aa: CASSQAGVVTLNEQFF
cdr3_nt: TGTGCCAGCAGCCAAGCGGGAGTAGTAACCTTAAATGAGCAGTTCTTC

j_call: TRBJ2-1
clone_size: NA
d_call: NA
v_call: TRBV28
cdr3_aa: CAAGLRVLEQFF
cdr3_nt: TGTGCCGCCGGATTGAGGGTTCTTGAGCAGTTCTTC

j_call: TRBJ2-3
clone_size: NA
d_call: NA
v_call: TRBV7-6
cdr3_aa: CASSFDGKRDTQYF
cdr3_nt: TGTGCCAGCAGCTTTGATGGGAAACGAGATACGCAGTATTTT

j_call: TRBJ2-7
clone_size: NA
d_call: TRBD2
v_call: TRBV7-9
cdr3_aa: CASSSNTGLAGRLYEQYF
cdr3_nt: TGTGCCAGCAGCTCCAACACCGGACTAGCGGGGCGCCTCTACGAGCAGTACTTC

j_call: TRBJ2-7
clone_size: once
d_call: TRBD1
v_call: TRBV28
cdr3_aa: CASRVTGGYEQYF
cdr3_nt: TGTGCCAGCAGGGTTACAGGGGGCTACGAGCAGTACTTC

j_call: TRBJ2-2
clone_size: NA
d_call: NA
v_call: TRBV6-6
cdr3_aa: CASSSSNTGELFF
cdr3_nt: TGTGCCAGCAGTTCGAGCAACACCGGGGAGCTGTTTTTT

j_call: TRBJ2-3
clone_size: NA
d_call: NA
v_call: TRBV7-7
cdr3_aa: CASSHRDPSTDTQYF
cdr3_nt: TGTGCCAGCAGCCACCGGGACCCTAGCACAGATACGCAGTATTTT

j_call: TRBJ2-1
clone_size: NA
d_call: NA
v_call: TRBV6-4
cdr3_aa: CASSLSGDNEQFF
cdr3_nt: TGTGCCAGCAGCCTCTCGGGCGACAATGAGCAGTTCTTC

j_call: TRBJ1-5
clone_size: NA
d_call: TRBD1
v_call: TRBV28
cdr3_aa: CASRGQGWQPQHF
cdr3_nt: TGTGCCAGCAGGGGACAGGGCTGGCAGCCCCAGCATTTT